This record concerns one TCR beta chain sequence. The target antigen is unknown. In the same sample, other DNA sequences code for this CDR3. CDR1 SEHNR and CDR2 FQNEAQ come from the germline V gene (reference sequence). V dropped 5 bases and J dropped 5 bases, with 9 bases sitting between them. This CDR3 is 12 amino acids long. Sorting with CD45RO/CCR7/CD25/CD127/CD95/CD27 yielded naive, central memory, regulatory and stem-like memory CD4+ cells. Purity exceeding 95% was reached by all sorted populations. The data belong to a study of beta chain features in type 1 diabetes. Points from the study as a whole: Within the patient group, naive, central memory and Treg TCRB repertoires appeared more similar to each other than within healthy donors. All four CD4+ subsets from Type 1 diabetes patients carried moderately but significantly shorter TCRB CDR3s.

Sequencing targeted expressed TCRB transcripts, as all isolated RNA had been reverse transcribed. Using immunoSEQ multiplex PCR, the repertoire was profiled, and TCRdb retains in-frame clones only, with some absent. The repertoire holds about 930,000 clones, with roughly a sixth as singletons. Material: naive CD4+ T cells from blood. This clonotype was sampled from a woman in her late teens or twenties in good health. The V and J genes are TRBV7-9 and TRBJ1-2; TRBD1 might be the D (6 bases). CDR3 sequence: CASSQDSYGYTF. CDR3 sequence (DNA): TGTGCCAGCAGCCAGGACAGTTATGGCTACACCTTC.